A single sample is the source of the 24 T cell receptor beta chains below, sequenced in a study of blood T cell repertoires in COVID-19. TCRdb's table, derived via immunoSEQ multiplex PCR, lists solely in-frame clones and lacks some. The repertoire holds about 68,000 clones, with approximately 81% as singletons. Sequencing was done on a sample of peripheral blood. The receptors shown here come from a man aged 50-59 years with active COVID-19.

This sequence joins TRBV5-4 and TRBJ2-3; D is unresolved. V dropped 0 bases and J dropped 4 bases, with 3 bases sitting between them. Germline CDR1 SGHNT, CDR2 YYREEE (reference sequence). This CDR3 is 12 amino acids long. The CDR3 DNA sequence: TGTGCCAGCAGCTTGGTCTCAGATACGCAGTATTTT. This codes for CASSLVSDTQYF.

CDR3 sequence reads: CAWSRDYQETQYF. As DNA, the CDR3 is TGTGCCTGGAGCCGGGACTACCAAGAGACCCAGTACTTC. The chain has TRBV30 and TRBJ2-5; perhaps TRBD2 as D (6 bases). The CDR3 runs 13 residues. The V end lost 3 bases, the J end lost 0 bases, and 8 bases lay between the germline ends. Germline V gives CDR1 GTSNPN, CDR2 SVGIG (reference sequence).

The chain carries TRBV5-1 and TRBJ2-2, with TRBD1 matching 8 bases. This CDR3 is built from 16 residues. With 4 bases clipped from V and 0 bases from J, the junction kept 5 bases outside the gene matches. In germline, CDR1 is SGHRS, CDR2 YFSETQ. Here the CDR3 DNA reads TGCGCCAGCAGCAGGGGACAGGTAGCGAACACCGGGGAGCTGTTTTTT. Encoded protein: CASSRGQVANTGELFF.

V is TRBV27 and J is TRBJ2-1; 9 positions match TRBD2. The germline V gene has CDR1 MNHEY and CDR2 SMNVEV (reference sequence). This CDR3 region has 15 residues. V was pared by 7 bases and J by 8 bases, with 12 bases of the junction left unmatched. CDR3 coding DNA: TGTGCCAGCACGTGGGCAGTTAGCGGGAGCTATGAGCAGTTCTTC. Translating it yields CASTWAVSGSYEQFF.

The rearrangement links TRBV4-1 to TRBJ2-4, with a possible D match to TRBD2 (5 bases). The ends were cut back, 1 base at V and 2 bases at J, with 9 bases in the middle. The CDR3 extends over 15 amino acids. Germline V CDR1 and CDR2: MGHRA, YSYEKL. This CDR3 is CASSQVRDSKNIQYF. CDR3 nucleotides: TGCGCCAGCAGCCAAGTACGGGATTCCAAAAACATTCAGTACTTC.

This chain's CDR3 is CASSLNPSGNTGELFF. Written as DNA, the CDR3 is TGCGCCAGCAGCTTGAATCCTAGCGGGAACACCGGGGAGCTGTTTTTT. The chain joins TRBV5-1 to TRBJ2-2; the match to TRBD2 covers 7 bases. Germline V CDR1 and CDR2: SGHRS, YFSETQ. J gave up 1 base and V 1 base, and 4 bases lay outside the gene matches. The CDR3 has 16 amino acids.

The CDR3 DNA sequence: TGTGCCAGCTCACCACGCAGGGTGGAGCCAGGCAATGAGCAGTTCTTC. Protein product: CASSPRRVEPGNEQFF. The chain couples TRBV18 to TRBJ2-1; tentative D call: TRBD1 (5 bases). Deletions cut 1 base from V and 6 bases from J, with 16 bases between. CDR3 length: 16 amino acids. In germline, CDR1 is KGHSH, CDR2 LQKENI.

This clone has only a few counts. The chain links TRBV27 to TRBJ2-7; D might be TRBD1 (7 bases). Trimming left V 3 bases short and J 7 bases short, with 16 bases between. The CDR3 is made up of 14 amino acids. Germline V gene lookup returns CDR1 MNHEY and CDR2 SMNVEV (reference sequence). CDR3 region: CASSFGDRAGEQYF. The DNA for the CDR3 is TGTGCCAGCAGTTTCGGAGACAGGGCGGGGGAGCAGTACTTC.

This clone has only one observation. The rearrangement joins TRBV7-8 to TRBJ1-3; D gene ambiguous. The CDR3 consists of 16 residues. Germline CDR1 is SGHVS and CDR2 is FQNEAQ. Trimming removed 0 bases from V and 0 bases from J, with 9 bases in between. The CDR3 nucleotides read TGTGCCAGCAGCTTAGCGCGACTGGACTCTGGAAACACCATATATTTT. Protein sequence: CASSLARLDSGNTIYF.

V gene TRBV6-6 combines with J gene TRBJ2-4; 9 bases agree with TRBD2. The CDR3 is 15 amino acids. Germline assignment: CDR1 MNHNY and CDR2 SVGAGI (reference sequence). V gave up 5 bases and J gave up 6 bases; unmatched junction bases: 8. CDR3 protein: CASSPPASGVNIQYF. The CDR3 region has the DNA TGTGCCAGCAGTCCGCCTGCTAGCGGGGTAAACATTCAGTACTTC.

This clone showed up just a few times. The chain uses TRBV7-9 and TRBJ1-5; D might be TRBD1 (5 bases). The length of the CDR3 is 13 residues. Trimming pared 5 bases from V and 4 bases from J, leaving 9 bases between. Germline CDR1 reads SEHNR; CDR2 reads FQNEAQ (reference sequence). CDR3 protein: CASSRDSNQPQHF. The CDR3 bases are TGTGCCAGCAGCCGTGACAGTAATCAGCCCCAGCATTTT.

This rearrangement joins TRBV9 to TRBJ2-2; TRBD2 agrees at 8 bases. Germline V lookup: CDR1 SGDLS, CDR2 YYNGEE. The CDR3 is 17 amino acids. Trimming took 3 bases from V and 2 from J; bases not matched to a gene: 9. CDR3: CASSAYSGGANTGELFF. The CDR3 nucleotides read TGTGCCAGCAGCGCGTACTCCGGGGGGGCCAACACCGGGGAGCTGTTTTTT.

This clone was found once. The V call is TRBV7-8, the J call TRBJ1-4; TRBD1 matches at 8 bases. Germline values: CDR1 SGHVS, CDR2 FQNEAQ. CDR3 length equals 17 residues. The J segment lost 15 bases and the V segment lost 4 bases, leaving 22 bases of the junction unmatched. In DNA form, the CDR3 reads TGTGCCAGCAGCTCAAGGGGTCAGGGGGCGTTTTTAGGTACGGTGTTTTTT. It yields the protein CASSSRGQGAFLGTVFF.

The J gene is TRBJ2-2, the V gene TRBV18, with 7 bases matching TRBD2. The V gene end was trimmed by 3 bases and the J gene end by 5 bases; junction bases not matched to a gene: 12. Germline CDR1 KGHSH, CDR2 LQKENI. There are 17 residues in the CDR3. The CDR3 sequence: CASSPSWEAGWTGELFF. CDR3 sequence (DNA): TGTGCCAGCTCACCTTCCTGGGAAGCGGGATGGACCGGGGAGCTGTTTTTT.

For the CDR3, the DNA is TGTGCCAGCAGCCAAACCAAAACGGGATTAAACACTGAAGCTTTCTTT. Protein sequence: CASSQTKTGLNTEAFF. The chain couples TRBV3-1 (or the pseudogene TRBV3-2) to TRBJ1-1; D gene ambiguous. From germline, CDR1 is LGHDT and CDR2 YNNKEL (reference sequence). The CDR3 length is 16 residues. The V end was cut by 2 bases, the J end by 2 bases, with 15 bases between.

This clone was detected once. This chain uses TRBV19 with TRBJ1-6, with a tentative D call TRBD1 (5 bases). This CDR3 comprises 16 residues. The V and J ends lost 7 bases and 5 bases respectively, with 18 bases between them. Germline CDR1 is LNHDA and CDR2 is SQIVND (reference sequence). CDR3 in amino acids: CASTAGWGTNNSPLHF. The CDR3 DNA reads TGTGCCAGTACCGCGGGGTGGGGCACCAATAATTCACCCCTCCACTTT.

The V gene is TRBV11-1, the J gene TRBJ1-1; possibly TRBD1 for D (6 bases). Per the germline V gene, CDR1 is SGHAT and CDR2 is FQDESV (reference sequence). The CDR3 runs 15 residues. Between the trimmed V and J ends, which lost 4 bases and 0 bases, there was a span of 12 bases. CDR3 residues: CASSSQGTLNTEAFF. In DNA, the CDR3 is TGTGCCAGCAGCTCCCAGGGGACCCTGAACACTGAAGCTTTCTTT.

CDR3 in amino acids: CASSSLGEGRAFF. Here the CDR3 DNA reads TGTGCCAGCAGTTCCCTCGGGGAGGGACGAGCTTTCTTT. This chain joins TRBV12-3 or TRBV12-4 and TRBJ1-1; weak D call: TRBD1 (5 bases). V was pared by 4 bases and J by 10 bases, with 16 bases between. The CDR3 is 13 amino acids.

In nucleotides, the CDR3 is TGTGCCAGCAGTTACGATCGCAGACTAGCCAAAAACATTCAGTACTTC. This gives the protein CASSYDRRLAKNIQYF. This sequence joins TRBV6-5 and TRBJ2-4, with no clear D. Germline CDR1 reads MNHEY; CDR2 reads SVGAGI. Trimming took 2 bases from V and 0 from J, leaving 11 bases between them. This CDR3 region has 16 residues.

The V call is TRBV7-2, the J call TRBJ2-5; 8 nucleotides match TRBD1. The CDR3 runs 16 residues. J was trimmed by 5 bases and V by 5 bases; bases with no gene match: 13. From germline, CDR1 is SGHTA and CDR2 FQGNSA. The CDR3 DNA reads as TGTGCCAGCAGCCCCCCTGCCGGACAGGGCTGGGAGACCCAGTACTTC. Translated, it gives CASSPPAGQGWETQYF. Full variable domain (remainder filled in from reference TRBV7-2 and TRBJ2-5): GAGVSQSPSNKVTEKGKDVELRCDPISGHTALYWYRQSLGQGLEFLIYFQGNSAPDKSGLPSDRFSAERTGGSVSTLTIQRTQQEDSAVYLCASSPPAGQGWETQYFGPGTRLLVL.

This chain uses TRBV5-1 with TRBJ2-2; 9 bases are a match to TRBD1. The CDR3 is made up of 19 amino acids. The germline V gene encodes CDR1 SGHRS and CDR2 YFSETQ. V was clipped by 5 bases and J by 5 bases; unmatched bases: 19. CDR3: CASSYLRDRAGVRTGELFF. The CDR3 nucleotides read TGCGCCAGCAGTTACCTCCGGGACAGGGCCGGAGTCAGGACCGGGGAGCTGTTTTTT.

The V gene is TRBV2, the J gene TRBJ1-5, with 10 nucleotides matching TRBD1. The CDR3 contains 15 residues. Germline V gene lookup returns CDR1 SNHLY and CDR2 FYNNEI. Losses at the gene ends were 5 bases for V and 3 bases for J; bases not matched to a gene: 4. CDR3 amino acids: CASSQDRGFNQPQHF. CDR3 coding DNA: TGTGCCAGCAGTCAGGACAGGGGGTTCAATCAGCCCCAGCATTTT.

The chain carries TRBV3-1 (or the pseudogene TRBV3-2) and TRBJ2-5; 8 nucleotides match TRBD1. Trimming at V came to 2 bases and at J to 9 bases, leaving 8 bases not matched to a gene. This CDR3 spans 14 amino acids. CDR1 is LGHDT and CDR2 is YNNKEL in the germline V gene (reference sequence). CDR3 bases: TGTGCCAGCAGCCAACGACAGGGGCTCGCGGCCCAGTACTTC. This gives the protein CASSQRQGLAAQYF.

The DNA for the CDR3 is TGTGCCTGGAGTGCTCCCCCGGAGGGTCGGACTGAAGCTTTCTTT. Protein: CAWSAPPEGRTEAFF. This sequence joins TRBV30 and TRBJ1-1; D gene uncertain. In germline, CDR1 is GTSNPN, CDR2 SVGIG (reference sequence). The CDR3 has 15 residues. Trimming cost V 1 base and J 5 bases, with 17 bases left between them.